This TCR beta chain was sequenced for a study of chemoradiotherapy in HPV16-positive cancers. Sequencing was performed with immunoSEQ multiplex PCR; in TCRdb, only in-frame clones are kept and a portion is missing. The sample consists of 6,000 to 9,500 clones, around 72% of them appearing once. The CDR3 totals 15 residues. J was trimmed by 9 bases and V by 0 bases; bases with no gene match: 11. The germline V gene has CDR1 WNHNN and CDR2 SYGVQD (reference sequence). This clone was recorded a few times. The specimen comprised tumor tissue, sampled from a patient who underwent chemoradiotherapy. The sequence was collected from a human donor with HPV-associated anogenital cancer. The chain has TRBV10-1 and TRBJ2-7; 7 positions agree with TRBD1. The DNA for the CDR3 is TGCGCCAGCAGTGAGTCGGTGACAGGGCTAACTGGGCAGTACTTC. Encoded protein: CASSESVTGLTGQYF.